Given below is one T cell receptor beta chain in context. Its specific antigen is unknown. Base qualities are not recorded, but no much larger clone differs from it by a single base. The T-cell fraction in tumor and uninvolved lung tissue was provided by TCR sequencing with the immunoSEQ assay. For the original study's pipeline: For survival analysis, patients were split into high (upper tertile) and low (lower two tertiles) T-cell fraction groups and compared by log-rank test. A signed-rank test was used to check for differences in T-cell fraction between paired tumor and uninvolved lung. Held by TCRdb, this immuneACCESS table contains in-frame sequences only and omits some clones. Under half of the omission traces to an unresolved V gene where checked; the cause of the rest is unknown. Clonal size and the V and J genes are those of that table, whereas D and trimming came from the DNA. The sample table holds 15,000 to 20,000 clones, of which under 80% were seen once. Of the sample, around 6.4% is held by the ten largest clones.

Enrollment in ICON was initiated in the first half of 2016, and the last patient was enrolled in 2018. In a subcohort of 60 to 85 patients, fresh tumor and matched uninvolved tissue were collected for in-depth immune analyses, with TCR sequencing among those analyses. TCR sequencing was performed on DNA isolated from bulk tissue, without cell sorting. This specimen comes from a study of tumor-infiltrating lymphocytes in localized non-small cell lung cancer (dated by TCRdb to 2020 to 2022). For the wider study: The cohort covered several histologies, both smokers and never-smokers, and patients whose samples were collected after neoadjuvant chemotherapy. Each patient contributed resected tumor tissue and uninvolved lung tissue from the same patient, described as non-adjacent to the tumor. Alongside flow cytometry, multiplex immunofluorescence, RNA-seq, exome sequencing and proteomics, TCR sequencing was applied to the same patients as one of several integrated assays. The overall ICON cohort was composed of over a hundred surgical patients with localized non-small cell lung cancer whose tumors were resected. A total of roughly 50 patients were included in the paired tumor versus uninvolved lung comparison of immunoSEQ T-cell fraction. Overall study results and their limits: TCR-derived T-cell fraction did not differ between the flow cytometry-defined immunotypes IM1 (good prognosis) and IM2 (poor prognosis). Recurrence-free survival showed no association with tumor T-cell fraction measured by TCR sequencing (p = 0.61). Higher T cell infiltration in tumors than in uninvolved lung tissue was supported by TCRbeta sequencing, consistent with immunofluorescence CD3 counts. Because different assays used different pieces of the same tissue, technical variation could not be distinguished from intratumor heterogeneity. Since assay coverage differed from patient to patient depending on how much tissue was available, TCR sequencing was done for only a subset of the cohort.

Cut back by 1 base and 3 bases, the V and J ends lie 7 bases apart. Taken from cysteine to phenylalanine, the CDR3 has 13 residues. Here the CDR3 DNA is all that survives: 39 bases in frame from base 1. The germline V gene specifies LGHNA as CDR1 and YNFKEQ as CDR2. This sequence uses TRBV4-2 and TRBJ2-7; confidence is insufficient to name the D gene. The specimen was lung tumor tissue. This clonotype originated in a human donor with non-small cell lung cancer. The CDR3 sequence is CASSQGQDYEQYF. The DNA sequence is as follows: TGTGCCAGCAGCCAAGGTCAGGACTACGAGCAGTACTTC.